This T cell receptor (beta chain) was sequenced during a study of cytomegalovirus exposure and HLA in healthy donors. Study results and limitations: The study flagged about 150 TCR beta chains as cytomegalovirus-associated. It was in a later analysis that TCR association rates were seen to vary by HLA locus, highest for DRB1 and lowest for HLA-C.

About this clone itself: As yet, its antigen is unknown.

PCR amplification relied on 60 Vbeta primers (plus 13 Jbeta primers). Generated by immunoSEQ multiplex PCR, the TCRdb table keeps only in-frame clones and is missing some. The repertoire consists of about 200,000 clones, with around 86% occurring once and the leading ten covering 2.7%. The CDR3 consists of 15 residues. The germline V gene encodes CDR1 MNHNS and CDR2 SASEGT. The junction had 7 bases not matched to a gene; V was cut back by 5 bases and J by 3 bases. The chain has TRBV6-1 and TRBJ2-1; TRBD2 aligns across 7 bases. This clonotype was obtained from a woman aged 40-49 years in good health and CMV-seronegative. The sample was PBMCs. CDR3 region: CASSWASGNYNEQFF. CDR3 sequence (DNA): TGTGCCAGCAGTTGGGCGAGCGGGAACTACAATGAGCAGTTCTTC.